Shown below are 16 T cell receptor beta chains from a single sample sequenced in a study of blood T cell repertoires in COVID-19. The assay was immunoSEQ multiplex PCR, and TCRdb's table has in-frame clones only and misses some. The sample lists tens of thousands of clones; 74% were seen once. Input material: peripheral blood. The source is a human donor with acute or convalescent COVID-19. The donor label of this sample is uncertain.

The rearrangement links TRBV28 to TRBJ2-3; TRBD2 matches 10 bases. J was trimmed by 4 bases and V by 6 bases; bases with no gene match: 4. The CDR3 covers 14 residues. Germline CDR1 reads MDHEN; CDR2 reads SYDVKM. In nucleotides, the CDR3 is TGTGCCAGCAGCCTAGCGGGGGCGCCAGATACGCAGTATTTT. It specifies CASSLAGAPDTQYF. Based on the CDR3 plus reference TRBV28 and TRBJ2-3, the full variable domain is DVKVTQSSRYLVKRTGEKVFLECVQDMDHENMFWYRQDPGLGLRLIYFSYDVKMKEKGDIPEGYSVSREKKERFSLILESASTNQTSMYLCASSLAGAPDTQYFGPGTRLTVL.

This clone turned up a few times. The chain recombines TRBV7-8 with TRBJ2-3, with 8 nucleotides matching TRBD2. The germline CDR1 and CDR2 sequences are SGHVS and FQNEAQ. The CDR3 consists of 15 residues. The junction had 5 bases not matched to a gene; V was cut back by 3 bases and J by 3 bases. In DNA, the CDR3 is TGTGCCAGCAGCTTGCCGGGGGGGGCTACAGATACGCAGTATTTT. It encodes CASSLPGGATDTQYF.

The V and J genes are TRBV9 and TRBJ2-1, with 7 bases identical to TRBD2. The CDR3 extends over 15 amino acids. CDR1 and CDR2 from the germline V gene are SGDLS and YYNGEE. V lost 3 bases to trimming and J lost 0 bases; unmatched junction nucleotides: 3. CDR3 sequence reads: CASSATSISYNEQFF. The CDR3 coding sequence is TGTGCCAGCAGCGCGACTAGCATCTCCTACAATGAGCAGTTCTTC.

The chain joins TRBV11-3 to TRBJ2-1; 13 bases are shared with TRBD2. V trimming: 5 bases; J trimming: 7 bases; junction bases outside the gene matches: 5. CDR3 length equals 15 residues. Germline V lookup: CDR1 SGHNT, CDR2 YENEEA. CDR3 loop: CASSLRGLAGNEQFF. The DNA of the CDR3 is TGTGCCAGCAGCCTTAGGGGACTAGCGGGGAATGAGCAGTTCTTC.

V is TRBV20-1 and J is TRBJ2-1, with D possibly being TRBD2 (5 bases). The length of the CDR3 is 12 residues. The V gene lost 3 bases and the J gene lost 8 bases, with 11 bases spanning the gap. The germline CDR1 and CDR2 sequences are DFQATT and SNEGSKA (reference sequence). Here the CDR3 DNA reads TGCAGTGCTAGTCCCGTGAGGGATGAGCAGTTCTTC. The encoded protein is CSASPVRDEQFF.

V and J are TRBV3-1 (or the pseudogene TRBV3-2) and TRBJ2-3; D is unclear. This CDR3 has 12 residues. Germline-derived CDR1 and CDR2 are LGHDT and YNNKEL (reference sequence). V lost 4 bases and J 6 bases, leaving 8 bases between the germline ends. CDR3: CASSPRRDTQYF. CDR3 coding DNA: TGTGCCAGCAGCCCTAGGCGGGATACGCAGTATTTT.

The J gene is TRBJ2-2, the V gene TRBV3-1 (or the pseudogene TRBV3-2), with TRBD2 as a possible D gene (5 bases). The CDR3 is 14 amino acids. CDR1 and CDR2 (germline): LGHDT, YNNKEL (reference sequence). V lost 5 bases to trimming and J lost 7 bases, with 14 bases between them. The CDR3 coding sequence is TGTGCCAGCAGCAACCGGGGTAATGACGGGGAGCTGTTTTTT. Protein sequence: CASSNRGNDGELFF.

This rearrangement joins TRBV25-1 to TRBJ1-4; possibly TRBD1 for D (5 bases). From germline, CDR1 is MGHDK and CDR2 SYGVNS. There are 16 residues in the CDR3. The V end lost 4 bases, the J end lost 2 bases, and 14 bases lay between the germline ends. CDR3 residues: CASSGLLGRTNEKLFF. The CDR3 DNA is TGTGCCAGCAGTGGCCTGTTGGGGCGGACTAATGAAAAACTGTTTTTT.

The chain employs TRBV5-1 and TRBJ1-2, with 9 bases identical to TRBD1. With 0 bases clipped from V and 8 bases from J, the junction kept 5 bases outside the gene matches. The CDR3 runs to 14 residues. Looked up from germline, CDR1 is SGHRS and CDR2 is YFSETQ. The CDR3 here is CASSLEGQGGGYTF. CDR3 nucleotides: TGCGCCAGCAGCTTGGAGGGACAGGGAGGAGGCTACACCTTC.

The chain combines TRBV30 with TRBJ2-6; D uncertain. The germline gives CDR1 GTSNPN, CDR2 SVGIG (reference sequence). CDR3 length: 12 residues. V lost 4 bases to trimming and J lost 3 bases, with 4 bases between them. CDR3 DNA sequence: TGTGCCTGGACCCGTGGGGCCAACGTCCTGACTTTC. It encodes CAWTRGANVLTF.

The rearrangement links TRBV9 to TRBJ2-1, with TRBD2 identical over 9 bases. This CDR3 comprises 16 residues. J gave up 7 bases and V 0 bases, and 8 bases lay outside the gene matches. From germline, CDR1 is SGDLS and CDR2 YYNGEE. CDR3 loop: CASSVAVAGVENEQFF. In nucleotides, the CDR3 is TGTGCCAGCAGCGTAGCGGTAGCGGGAGTTGAAAATGAGCAGTTCTTC.

The chain joins TRBV6-1 to TRBJ1-1, with TRBD1 identical over 8 bases. Germline assignment: CDR1 MNHNS and CDR2 SASEGT. V dropped 3 bases and J dropped 5; count of bases not matched to a gene: 2. The CDR3 sequence is 13 residues long. CDR3 in amino acids: CASSETGATEAFF. The CDR3 DNA reads as TGTGCCAGCAGTGAGACAGGGGCGACTGAAGCTTTCTTT.

This rearrangement joins TRBV7-9 to TRBJ2-1; D possibly corresponds to TRBD2 (6 bases). Germline V gene data show CDR1 as SEHNR and CDR2 as FQNEAQ (reference sequence). V shed 7 bases and J shed 0 bases, with 16 bases lying between them. The CDR3 totals 16 residues. The CDR3: CASTDWTKFSYNEQFF. The CDR3 coding sequence is TGTGCCAGCACCGATTGGACTAAATTCTCCTACAATGAGCAGTTCTTC.

This chain links TRBV18 with TRBJ1-1; D might be TRBD1 (5 bases). Trimming took 6 bases from V and 0 from J, leaving 11 bases between them. Germline CDR1 is KGHSH and CDR2 is LQKENI. CDR3 length equals 14 residues. This chain's CDR3 is CASSASQVNTEAFF. As DNA, the CDR3 is TGTGCCAGCTCGGCCTCACAGGTGAACACTGAAGCTTTCTTT. The whole variable domain, filled in from reference TRBV18 and TRBJ1-1, reads NAGVMQNPRHLVRRRGQEARLRCSPMKGHSHVYWYRQLPEEGLKFMVYLQKENIIDESGMPKERFSAEFPKEGPSILRIQQVVRGDSAAYFCASSASQVNTEAFFGQGTRLTVV.

This clone came up a few times. The V call is TRBV28, the J call TRBJ1-6; a weak D match, TRBD1 (5 bases). V lost 6 bases and J lost 14, with 14 bases in between. Germline loops: CDR1 MDHEN, CDR2 SYDVKM. The CDR3 is made up of 12 amino acids. The CDR3 loop reads CASRRSTGALHF. DNA of the CDR3: TGTGCCAGCAGGCGATCCACGGGGGCCCTCCACTTT.

V gene TRBV9 combines with J gene TRBJ2-2; 8 bases fit TRBD2. The V segment lost 4 bases and the J segment 5 bases; nucleotides outside the gene matches: 7. CDR1 and CDR2 (germline): SGDLS, YYNGEE. The CDR3 covers 15 residues. CDR3 residues: CASSFRTSRTGELFF. As DNA, the CDR3 is TGTGCCAGCAGCTTTAGGACTAGCCGGACCGGGGAGCTGTTTTTT. Together with reference TRBV9 and TRBJ2-2, the CDR3 gives the full variable domain: DSGVTQTPKHLITATGQRVTLRCSPRSGDLSVYWYQQSLDQGLQFLIQYYNGEERAKGNILERFSAQQFPDLHSELNLSSLELGDSALYFCASSFRTSRTGELFFGEGSRLTVL.